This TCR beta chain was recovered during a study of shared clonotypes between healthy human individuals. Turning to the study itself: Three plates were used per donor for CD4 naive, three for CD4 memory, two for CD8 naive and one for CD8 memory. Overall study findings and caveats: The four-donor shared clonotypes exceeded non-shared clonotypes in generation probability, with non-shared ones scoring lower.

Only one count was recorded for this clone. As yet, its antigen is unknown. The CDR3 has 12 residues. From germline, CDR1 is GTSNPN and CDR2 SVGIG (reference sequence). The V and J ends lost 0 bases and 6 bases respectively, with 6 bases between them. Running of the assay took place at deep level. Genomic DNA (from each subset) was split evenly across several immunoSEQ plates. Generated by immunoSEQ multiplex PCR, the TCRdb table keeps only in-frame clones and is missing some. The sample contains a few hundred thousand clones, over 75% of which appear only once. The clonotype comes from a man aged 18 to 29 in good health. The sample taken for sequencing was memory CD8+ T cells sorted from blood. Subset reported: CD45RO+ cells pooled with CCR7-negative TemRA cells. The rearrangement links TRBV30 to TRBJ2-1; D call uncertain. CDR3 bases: TGTGCCTGGAGTGTACGAGGCAATGAGCAGTTCTTC. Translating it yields CAWSVRGNEQFF.